The entry that follows covers one TCR beta chain sequence. The sample belongs to a study of blood T cells in healthy people across ages. Isolated per sample were at least 7 million PBMCs. A sample-barcoded 5' primer and a J-beta primer mix were used in a second PCR of roughly 7 to 12 cycles. Each CDR3 protein is one row after TCRdb ran MiXCR on the 5' RACE reads. The repertoire consists of just under 750,000 distinct CDR3 sequences, with about 24% occurring once and the leading ten covering around a fifth. CDR3 length equals 17 residues. Trimming shortened V by 0 bases and J by 0 bases, and 12 bases separated the two germline ends. Per the germline V gene, CDR1 is LNHNV and CDR2 is YYDKDF (reference sequence).

The chain uses TRBV15 and TRBJ1-3, with D possibly matching TRBD1 (5 bases). The specimen was blood. This receptor was taken from a man aged 65 to 85 in good health. The CDR3 loop reads CATSRDAGTNSGNTIYF. In nucleotides, the CDR3 is TGTGCCACCAGCAGAGATGCAGGGACGAACTCTGGAAACACCATATATTTT.